The sequence of this TCR beta chain was determined in a study of Ad26.COV2.S vaccination and SARS-CoV-2 variants. Looking at the study overall: The donor belonged to the COV1001 Ad26.COV2.S trial arm.

Documented treatment: some 20 received Ad26.COV2.S at low or high dose, single or two shots; about five received placebo; per-sample allocation not given. Sampling was performed 63 days after the first vaccine or placebo injection. An adult of 18-55 years in Boston served as donor. Here immunoSEQ multiplex PCR was the method, and the copy in TCRdb shows in-frame clones only, minus some. The repertoire holds around 300,000 clones, with around 89% as singletons. V was cut by 0 bases and J by 4 bases, with 10 bases left in between. Germline V gene lookup returns CDR1 SGDLS and CDR2 YYNGEE. The CDR3 length is 14 residues.

The sequencing used peripheral blood, collected in a trial of Ad26.COV2.S vaccine versus placebo. The rearrangement joins TRBV9 to TRBJ1-1; TRBD1 might be the D (5 bases). The receptor comes from a person aged 18-60 years who received the Ad26.COV2.S COVID-19 vaccine or a placebo. CDR3: CASSVVGRITEAFF. CDR3 coding DNA: TGTGCCAGCAGCGTAGTGGGGCGAATCACTGAAGCTTTCTTT.